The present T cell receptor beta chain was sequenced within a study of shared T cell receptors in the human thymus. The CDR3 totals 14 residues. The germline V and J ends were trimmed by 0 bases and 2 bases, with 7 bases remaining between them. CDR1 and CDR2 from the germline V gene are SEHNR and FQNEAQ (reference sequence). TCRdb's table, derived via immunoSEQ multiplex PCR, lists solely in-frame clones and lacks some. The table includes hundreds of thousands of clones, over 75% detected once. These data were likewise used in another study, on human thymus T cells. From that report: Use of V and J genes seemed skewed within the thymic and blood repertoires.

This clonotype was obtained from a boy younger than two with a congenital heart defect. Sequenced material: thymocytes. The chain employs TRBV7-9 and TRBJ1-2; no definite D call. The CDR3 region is CASSLALENYGYTF. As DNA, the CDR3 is TGTGCCAGCAGCTTAGCGTTGGAGAACTATGGCTACACCTTC.